This TCR beta chain is drawn from a study of PD-1 blockade in classical Hodgkin lymphoma. Only in-frame clones appear in the TCRdb table, and some are missing; sequencing was by immunoSEQ multiplex PCR. Of 41,000 or so clones in the sample, more than 70% were seen once. Every patient had relapsed following autologous stem cell transplantation, and cohorts differed in brentuximab vedotin exposure. Classification of best responses gave complete response, partial response or progressive disease. As for this clone: Its matching antigen is unknown.

The study, taken as a whole, reports: There remain no defined causes for the repertoire differences, which possibly reflect disease activity or prior therapy. Unlike CD8+ TCR diversity, which did not rise significantly by C4D1, CD4+ TCR diversity did. The baseline diversity of complete responders showed similarity to that of newly diagnosed patients.

The germline CDR1 and CDR2 sequences are SGHRS and YFSETQ. The CDR3 sequence is 14 residues long. V gave up 4 bases and J gave up 0 bases; unmatched junction bases: 1. The sequenced sample was peripheral blood mononuclear cells (PBMCs), obtained at baseline. J is TRBJ1-3 and V is TRBV5-1, with TRBD1 matching 7 bases. The TCR comes from a human donor with classical Hodgkin lymphoma. This CDR3 is CASSRDSSGNTIYF. DNA of the CDR3: TGCGCCAGCAGCAGGGACAGCTCTGGAAACACCATATATTTT.